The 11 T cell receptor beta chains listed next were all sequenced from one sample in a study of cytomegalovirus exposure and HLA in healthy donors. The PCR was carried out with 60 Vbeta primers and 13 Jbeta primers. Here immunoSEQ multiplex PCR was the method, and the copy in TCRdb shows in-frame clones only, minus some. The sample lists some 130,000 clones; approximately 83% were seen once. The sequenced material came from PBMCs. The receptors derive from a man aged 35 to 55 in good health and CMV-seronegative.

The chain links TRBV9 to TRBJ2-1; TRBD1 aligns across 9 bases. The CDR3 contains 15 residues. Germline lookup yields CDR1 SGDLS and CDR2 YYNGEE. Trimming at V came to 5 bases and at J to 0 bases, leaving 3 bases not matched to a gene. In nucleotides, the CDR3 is TGTGCCAGCAGTGGGACAGGGAGCTCCTACAATGAGCAGTTCTTC. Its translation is CASSGTGSSYNEQFF.

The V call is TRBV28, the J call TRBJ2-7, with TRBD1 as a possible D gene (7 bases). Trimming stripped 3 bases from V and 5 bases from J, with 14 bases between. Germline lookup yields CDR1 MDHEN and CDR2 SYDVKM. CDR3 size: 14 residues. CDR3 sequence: CASSFRQGGDEQYF. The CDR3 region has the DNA TGTGCCAGCAGTTTCAGACAGGGAGGCGACGAGCAGTACTTC. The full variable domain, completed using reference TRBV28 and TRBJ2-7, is DVKVTQSSRYLVKRTGEKVFLECVQDMDHENMFWYRQDPGLGLRLIYFSYDVKMKEKGDIPEGYSVSREKKERFSLILESASTNQTSMYLCASSFRQGGDEQYFGPGTRLTVT.

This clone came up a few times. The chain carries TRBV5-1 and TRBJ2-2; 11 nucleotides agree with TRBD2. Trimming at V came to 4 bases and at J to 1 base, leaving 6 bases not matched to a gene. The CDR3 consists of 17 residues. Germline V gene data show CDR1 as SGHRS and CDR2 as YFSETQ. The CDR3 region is CASSAGLAVLNTGELFF. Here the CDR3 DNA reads TGCGCCAGCAGCGCGGGACTAGCGGTGTTGAACACCGGGGAGCTGTTTTTT.

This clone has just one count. CDR3 amino acids: CASSSHQQEAGYTF. CDR3 nucleotide sequence: TGTGCCAGCAGCTCTCATCAGCAGGAGGCTGGCTACACCTTC. V usage is TRBV7-9 and J usage is TRBJ1-2; no clear D. This CDR3 has 14 residues. V lost 4 bases to trimming and J lost 7 bases, with 16 bases between them. The germline V gene encodes CDR1 SEHNR and CDR2 FQNEAQ (reference sequence).

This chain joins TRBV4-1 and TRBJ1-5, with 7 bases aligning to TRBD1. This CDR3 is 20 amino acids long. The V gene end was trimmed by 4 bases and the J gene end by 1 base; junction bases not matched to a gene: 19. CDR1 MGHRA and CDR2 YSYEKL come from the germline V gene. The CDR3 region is CASSLYSGTVVSGSNQPQHF. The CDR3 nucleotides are TGCGCCAGCAGCCTTTACTCCGGGACAGTTGTGTCGGGAAGCAATCAGCCCCAGCATTTT.

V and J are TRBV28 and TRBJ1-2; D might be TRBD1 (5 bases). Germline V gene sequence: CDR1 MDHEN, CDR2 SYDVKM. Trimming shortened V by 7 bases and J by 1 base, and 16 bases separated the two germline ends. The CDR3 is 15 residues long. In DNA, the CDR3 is TGTGCCAGCACGCCTGCAACCAGGGATAACTATGGCTACACCTTC. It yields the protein CASTPATRDNYGYTF.

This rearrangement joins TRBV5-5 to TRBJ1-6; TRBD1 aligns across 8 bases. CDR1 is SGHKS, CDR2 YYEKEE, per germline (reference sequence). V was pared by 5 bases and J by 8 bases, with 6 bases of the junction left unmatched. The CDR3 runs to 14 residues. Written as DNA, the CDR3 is TGTGCCAGCAGTAGGGGACAGGATTATTCACCCCTCCACTTT. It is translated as CASSRGQDYSPLHF.

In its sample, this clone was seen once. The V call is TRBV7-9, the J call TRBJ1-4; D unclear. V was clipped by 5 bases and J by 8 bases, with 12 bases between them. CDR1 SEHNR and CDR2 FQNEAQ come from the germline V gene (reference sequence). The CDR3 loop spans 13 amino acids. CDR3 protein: CASSPGLYEKLFF. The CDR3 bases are TGTGCCAGCAGCCCAGGACTATACGAAAAACTGTTTTTT.

CDR3 coding DNA: TGCGCCAGCAGAGATAGCCTTAGGGGTGTAGATACGCAGTATTTT. This encodes CASRDSLRGVDTQYF. The gene calls are TRBV5-1 and TRBJ2-3, with D perhaps TRBD1 (5 bases). Deletions cut 5 bases from V and 5 bases from J, with 18 bases between. Germline loops: CDR1 SGHRS, CDR2 YFSETQ. There are 15 residues in the CDR3.

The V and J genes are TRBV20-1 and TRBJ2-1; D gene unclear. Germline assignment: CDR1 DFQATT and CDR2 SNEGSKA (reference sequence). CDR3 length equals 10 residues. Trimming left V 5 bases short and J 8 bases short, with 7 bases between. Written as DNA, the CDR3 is TGCAGTGCTCCACAGTATGAGCAGTTCTTC. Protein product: CSAPQYEQFF.

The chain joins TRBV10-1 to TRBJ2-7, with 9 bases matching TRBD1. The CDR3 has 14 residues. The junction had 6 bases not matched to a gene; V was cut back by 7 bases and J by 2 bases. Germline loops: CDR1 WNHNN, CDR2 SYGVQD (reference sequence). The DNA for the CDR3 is TGCGCCAGCAATTTAACAGGGGGCCCCTACGAGCAGTACTTC. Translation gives CASNLTGGPYEQYF.